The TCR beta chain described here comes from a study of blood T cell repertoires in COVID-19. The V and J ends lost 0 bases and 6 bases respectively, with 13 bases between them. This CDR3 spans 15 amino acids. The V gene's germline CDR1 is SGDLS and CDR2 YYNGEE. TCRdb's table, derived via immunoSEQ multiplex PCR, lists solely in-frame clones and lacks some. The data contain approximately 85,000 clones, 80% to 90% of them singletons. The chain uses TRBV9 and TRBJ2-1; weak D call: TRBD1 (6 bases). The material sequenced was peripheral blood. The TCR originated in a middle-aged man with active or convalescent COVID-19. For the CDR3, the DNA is TGTGCCAGCAGCGTAGTGTCAGGGGTTAGCAATGAGCAGTTCTTC. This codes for CASSVVSGVSNEQFF.